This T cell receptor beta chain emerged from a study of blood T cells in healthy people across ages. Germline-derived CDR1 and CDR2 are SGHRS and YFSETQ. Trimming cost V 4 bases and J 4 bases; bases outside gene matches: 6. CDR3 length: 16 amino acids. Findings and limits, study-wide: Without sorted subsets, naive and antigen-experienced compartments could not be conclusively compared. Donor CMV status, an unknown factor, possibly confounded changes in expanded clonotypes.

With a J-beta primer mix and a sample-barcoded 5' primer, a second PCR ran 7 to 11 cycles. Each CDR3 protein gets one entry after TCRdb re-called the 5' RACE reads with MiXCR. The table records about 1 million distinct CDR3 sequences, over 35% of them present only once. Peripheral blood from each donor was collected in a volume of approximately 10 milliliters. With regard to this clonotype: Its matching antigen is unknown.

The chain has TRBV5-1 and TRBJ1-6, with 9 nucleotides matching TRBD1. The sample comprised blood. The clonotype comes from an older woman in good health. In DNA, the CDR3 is TGCGCCAGCAGCCCATGGGACAGGGAGTATAATTCACCCCTCCACTTT. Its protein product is CASSPWDREYNSPLHF.